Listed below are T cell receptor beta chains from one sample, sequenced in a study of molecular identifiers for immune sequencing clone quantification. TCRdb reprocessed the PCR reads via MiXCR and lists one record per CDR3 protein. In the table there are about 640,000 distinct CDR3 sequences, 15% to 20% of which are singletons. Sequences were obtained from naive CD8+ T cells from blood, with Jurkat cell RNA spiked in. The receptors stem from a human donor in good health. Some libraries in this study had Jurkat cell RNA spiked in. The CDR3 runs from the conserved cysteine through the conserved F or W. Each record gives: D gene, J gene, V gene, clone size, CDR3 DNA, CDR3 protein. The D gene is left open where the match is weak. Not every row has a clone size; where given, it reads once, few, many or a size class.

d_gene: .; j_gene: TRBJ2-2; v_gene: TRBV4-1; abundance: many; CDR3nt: TGCGCCAGCAGCCAAGAAGCCGGGTTCCCCACCGGGGAGCTGTTTTTT; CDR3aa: CASSQEAGFPTGELFF
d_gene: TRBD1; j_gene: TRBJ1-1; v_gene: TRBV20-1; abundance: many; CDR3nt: TGCAGTGCAACCGCGGGACAGCTCACTGAAGCTTTCTTT; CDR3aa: CSATAGQLTEAFF
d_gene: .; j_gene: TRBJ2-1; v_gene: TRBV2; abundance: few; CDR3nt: TGTGCCAGCAGTGAAGTTAGGCTGGTGCAGGGGGGGGGCAATGAGCAGTTCTTC; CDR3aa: CASSEVRLVQGGGNEQFF
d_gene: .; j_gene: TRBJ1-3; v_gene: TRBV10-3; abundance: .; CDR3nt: TGTGCCATCAGTGACGCTGACTGGAACACCATATATTTT; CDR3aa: CAISDADWNTIYF
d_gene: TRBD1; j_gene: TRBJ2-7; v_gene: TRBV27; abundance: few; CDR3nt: TGTGCCAGCAGTTTCGTGACAGGGAAAATCTACGAGCAGTACTTC; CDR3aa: CASSFVTGKIYEQYF
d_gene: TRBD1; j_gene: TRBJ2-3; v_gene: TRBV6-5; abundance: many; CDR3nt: TGTGCCAGCAGCACGACAGGGGGAGGCACAGATACGCAGTATTTT; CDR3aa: CASSTTGGGTDTQYF
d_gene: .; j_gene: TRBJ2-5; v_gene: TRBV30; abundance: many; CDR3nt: TGTGCCTGGTCTTGGGGGGCCCAACTGATACAAGAGACCCAGTACTTC; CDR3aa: CAWSWGAQLIQETQYF
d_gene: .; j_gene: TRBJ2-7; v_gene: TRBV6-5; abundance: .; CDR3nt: TGTGCCAGCAGTTACTACCGGGACCTCTCCTACGAGCAGTACTTC; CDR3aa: CASSYYRDLSYEQYF
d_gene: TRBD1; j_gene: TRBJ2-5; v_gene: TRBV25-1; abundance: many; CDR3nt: TGTGCCAGCAGGATGACAGGGGAAGAGACCCAGTACTTC; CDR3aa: CASRMTGEETQYF
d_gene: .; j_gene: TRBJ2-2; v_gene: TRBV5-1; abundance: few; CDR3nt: TGCGCCAGCAGCGTGTGGTCATACACCGGGGAGCTGTTTTTT; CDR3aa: CASSVWSYTGELFF
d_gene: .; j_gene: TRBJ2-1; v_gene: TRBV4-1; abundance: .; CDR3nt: TGCGCCAGCAGTCAACTAGAAATACCCTACAATGAGCAGTTCTTC; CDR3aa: CASSQLEIPYNEQFF
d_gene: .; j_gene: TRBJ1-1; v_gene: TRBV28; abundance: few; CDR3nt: TGTGCCAGCAGTTTATCCCCGAGGAGTGAAGCTTTCTTT; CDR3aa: CASSLSPRSEAFF
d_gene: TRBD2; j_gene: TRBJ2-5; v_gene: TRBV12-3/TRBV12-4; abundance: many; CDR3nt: TGTGCCAGCAGCAGTAGCGGGGGTATCCAAGAGACCCAGTACTTC; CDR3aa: CASSSSGGIQETQYF
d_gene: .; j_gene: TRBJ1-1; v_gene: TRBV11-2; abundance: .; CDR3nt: TGTGCCAGCAGCTTAGAACCGGCAGGGGCGAACACTGAAGCTTTCTTT; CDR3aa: CASSLEPAGANTEAFF
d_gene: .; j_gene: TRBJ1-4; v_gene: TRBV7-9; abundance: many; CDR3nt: TGTGCCAGCAGCTTTGACAGATTTGCAACTAATGAAAAACTGTTTTTT; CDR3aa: CASSFDRFATNEKLFF
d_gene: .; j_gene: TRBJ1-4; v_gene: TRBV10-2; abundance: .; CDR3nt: TGCGCCAGCAGTGATCCCGGGGCAGTGAGTGAAAAACTGTTTTTT; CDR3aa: CASSDPGAVSEKLFF
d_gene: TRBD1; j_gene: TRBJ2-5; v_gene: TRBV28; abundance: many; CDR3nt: TGTGCCAGCAGTTTAACCGGCAGGGGGCTAGAGACCCAGTACTTC; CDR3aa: CASSLTGRGLETQYF
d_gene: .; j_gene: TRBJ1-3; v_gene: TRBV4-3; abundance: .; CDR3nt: TGCGCCAGCAGCCAAGATAAGGGTACTGGGACATTCAGCACCATATATTTT; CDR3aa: CASSQDKGTGTFSTIYF
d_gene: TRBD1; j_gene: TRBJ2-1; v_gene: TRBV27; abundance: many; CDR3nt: TGTGCCAGCAGTTTACAGGGGCAGGGGGTTTACAATGAGCAGTTCTTC; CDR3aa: CASSLQGQGVYNEQFF
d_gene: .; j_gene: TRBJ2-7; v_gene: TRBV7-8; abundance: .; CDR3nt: TGTGCCAGCAGCTTTGACTTCTACTACGAGCAGTACTTC; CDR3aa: CASSFDFYYEQYF
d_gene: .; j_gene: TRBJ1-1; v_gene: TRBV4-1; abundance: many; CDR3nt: TGCGCCAGCAGCCAAGACGCCTTACTGGGCACTGAAGCTTTCTTT; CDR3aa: CASSQDALLGTEAFF
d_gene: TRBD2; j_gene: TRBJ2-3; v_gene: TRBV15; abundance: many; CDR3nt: TGTGCCACCAGCAGATCACAAGCGGGAGAGATAGATACGCAGTATTTT; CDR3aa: CATSRSQAGEIDTQYF
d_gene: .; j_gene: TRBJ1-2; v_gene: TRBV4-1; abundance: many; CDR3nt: TGCGCCAGCAGTTACGGGACACAAAGTGGCTACACCTTC; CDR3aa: CASSYGTQSGYTF
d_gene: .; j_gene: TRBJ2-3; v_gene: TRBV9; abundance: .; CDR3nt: TGTTCCAGCAGCGTAGTTAGTGGAGATACGCAGTATTTT; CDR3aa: CSSSVVSGDTQYF
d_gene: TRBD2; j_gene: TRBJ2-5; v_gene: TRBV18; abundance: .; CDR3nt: TGTGCCAGCTCACCGACTAGCGGGGGGAGAGAGACCCAGTACTTC; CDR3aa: CASSPTSGGRETQYF
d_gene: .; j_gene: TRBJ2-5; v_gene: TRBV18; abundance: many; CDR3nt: TGTGCCAGCTCACCAACAGGGACACTAGAGATCCAGTACTTC; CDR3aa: CASSPTGTLEIQYF
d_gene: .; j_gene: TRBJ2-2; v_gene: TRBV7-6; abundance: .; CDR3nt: TGTGCCAGCAGCCCACTTTGGAGGGCGGACACCGGGGAGCTGTTTTTT; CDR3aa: CASSPLWRADTGELFF
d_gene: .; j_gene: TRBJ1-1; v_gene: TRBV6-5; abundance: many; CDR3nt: TGTGCCAGCAGTCCCGCGGGCCTGCCCGAAGCTTTCTTT; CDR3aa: CASSPAGLPEAFF
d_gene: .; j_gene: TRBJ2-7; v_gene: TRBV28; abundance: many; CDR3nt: TGTGCCGCCCGGAGTCCAATTTACTACGAGCAGTACTTC; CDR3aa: CAARSPIYYEQYF